The rows below give T cell receptor beta chains drawn from one sample of a study of T cell responses to AZD1222 COVID-19 vaccine. This table comes from immunoSEQ multiplex PCR, and its TCRdb copy is limited to in-frame clones, with some not included. The sample lists roughly 100,000 clones; about nine tenths were seen once. Here the sequenced sample was peripheral blood, taken on day 0 of AZD1222 vaccination. These receptors were taken from an adult in good health. Both conserved end residues are part of each CDR3. A D gene is named only where the DNA matches it firmly. Not every row has a clone size; where given, it reads once, few, many or a size class.

D: .
V: TRBV5-1
J: TRBJ2-7
size: .
DNA: TGCGCCAGCAGTAGGGGAGGACAGGCGGACTACGAGCAGTACTTC
CDR3: CASSRGGQADYEQYF

D: .
V: TRBV7-9
J: TRBJ2-1
size: .
DNA: TGTGCCAGCAGCTTCCTCCCAGGGGGACTTTCCTACAATGAGCAGTTCTTC
CDR3: CASSFLPGGLSYNEQFF

D: .
V: TRBV19
J: TRBJ1-2
size: .
DNA: TGTGCCAGTAGTATAATCGGCCAGTACTATGGCTACACCTTC
CDR3: CASSIIGQYYGYTF

D: .
V: TRBV29-1
J: TRBJ1-2
size: .
DNA: TGCAGCGTCCCCGGGACAATCTATGGCTACACCTTC
CDR3: CSVPGTIYGYTF

D: TRBD1
V: TRBV5-3
J: TRBJ1-2
size: .
DNA: TGTGCCAGAAGCAAACGGACAGGGGACTACTATGGCTACACCTTC
CDR3: CARSKRTGDYYGYTF

D: .
V: TRBV6-5
J: TRBJ1-6
size: .
DNA: TGTGCCAGCAGCCTAAAAGGGGGTTCACCCCTCCACTTT
CDR3: CASSLKGGSPLHF

D: TRBD2
V: TRBV6-5
J: TRBJ2-5
size: few
DNA: TGTGCCAGCAGTCGGACTAGCGGCGAGGAAGAGACCCAGTACTTC
CDR3: CASSRTSGEEETQYF

D: .
V: TRBV5-1
J: TRBJ2-3
size: .
DNA: TGCGCCAGCAGCCCGGACGGCACAGATACGCAGTATTTT
CDR3: CASSPDGTDTQYF

D: TRBD2
V: TRBV9
J: TRBJ2-1
size: .
DNA: TGTGCCAGCAGCGTGGGCGGGGGGGCCTACAATGAGCAGTTCTTC
CDR3: CASSVGGGAYNEQFF

D: TRBD2
V: TRBV29-1
J: TRBJ2-1
size: .
DNA: TGCAGCGTTGGGCGGGAGAGCTCCTACAATGAGCAGTTCTTC
CDR3: CSVGRESSYNEQFF

D: .
V: TRBV12-3/TRBV12-4
J: TRBJ1-3
size: .
DNA: TGTGCCAGCAGTTTAAGTCAGGGAAACACCATATATTTT
CDR3: CASSLSQGNTIYF

D: TRBD1
V: TRBV13
J: TRBJ1-2
size: .
DNA: TGTGCCAGCAGCCATAGACAGGGTAGGGGAGACTATGGCTACACCTTC
CDR3: CASSHRQGRGDYGYTF

D: .
V: TRBV5-1
J: TRBJ1-1
size: once
DNA: TGCGCCAGCAGCCTCAGGATCGGGAACACTGAAGCTTTCTTT
CDR3: CASSLRIGNTEAFF

D: .
V: TRBV6-5
J: TRBJ2-7
size: .
DNA: TGTGCCAGCAGGGACCCGACCTACGAGCAGTACTTC
CDR3: CASRDPTYEQYF

D: TRBD1
V: TRBV28
J: TRBJ1-1
size: .
DNA: TGTGCCAGCAGCCTCCGCAAGGGGGCAATCCCCACTGAAGCTTTCTTT
CDR3: CASSLRKGAIPTEAFF

D: .
V: TRBV27
J: TRBJ1-5
size: once
DNA: TGTGCCAGCAGTTTATTTTCAGGGGCAGGGAATCAGCCCCAGCATTTT
CDR3: CASSLFSGAGNQPQHF

D: .
V: TRBV9
J: TRBJ2-5
size: .
DNA: TGTGCCAGCAGCGTCAACAGCGTTGAGACCCAGTACTTC
CDR3: CASSVNSVETQYF

D: TRBD2
V: TRBV7-2
J: TRBJ2-5
size: .
DNA: TGTGCCAGCAGCTTAGGGACTATAGCGGGGGTTTACTCTCAAGAGACCCAGTACTTC
CDR3: CASSLGTIAGVYSQETQYF

D: TRBD1
V: TRBV19
J: TRBJ1-1
size: .
DNA: TGTGCCAGTAGTAAGACAGGGGGCACTGAAGCTTTCTTT
CDR3: CASSKTGGTEAFF

D: .
V: TRBV4-2
J: TRBJ2-1
size: .
DNA: TGTGCCAGCAGCCAAGCCCTCAGAGGGGCCAATGAGCAGTTCTTC
CDR3: CASSQALRGANEQFF

D: .
V: TRBV29-1
J: TRBJ1-2
size: .
DNA: TGCAGCGTGGGAAAATTAGAATACCGCAACTATGGCTACACCTTC
CDR3: CSVGKLEYRNYGYTF

D: .
V: TRBV30
J: TRBJ1-4
size: .
DNA: TGTGCCTGGAGTCCCGGACCGCTTAATGAAAAACTGTTTTTT
CDR3: CAWSPGPLNEKLFF

D: .
V: TRBV3-1/TRBV3-2
J: TRBJ1-2
size: .
DNA: TGTGCCAGCAGCCCGAACCCGACAGGCTATGGCTACACCTTC
CDR3: CASSPNPTGYGYTF

D: TRBD1
V: TRBV10-1
J: TRBJ2-7
size: .
DNA: TGCGCCAGCAGGGGGACAGGGTGGGGAACCTACGAGCAGTACTTC
CDR3: CASRGTGWGTYEQYF

D: .
V: TRBV7-8
J: TRBJ2-2
size: .
DNA: TGTGCCAGCAGCCCTAAATTGTGGGGGAACACCGGGGAGCTGTTTTTT
CDR3: CASSPKLWGNTGELFF

D: TRBD2
V: TRBV3-1/TRBV3-2
J: TRBJ2-3
size: .
DNA: TGTGCCAGCAGCCCCACGGGACTAGACGGCACAGATACGCAGTATTTT
CDR3: CASSPTGLDGTDTQYF

D: TRBD1
V: TRBV9
J: TRBJ1-2
size: .
DNA: TGTGCCAGCAGCCCAGACAGGGTGTTCACCTTC
CDR3: CASSPDRVFTF

D: TRBD1
V: TRBV24-1
J: TRBJ2-2
size: once
DNA: TGTGCCACCAGTGACCCGTCGGCCAGGGGGATCGGGGAGCTGTTTTTT
CDR3: CATSDPSARGIGELFF

D: TRBD1
V: TRBV10-3
J: TRBJ1-5
size: .
DNA: TGTGCCATCAGTGTGACAGGGGGCAATCAGCCCCAGCATTTT
CDR3: CAISVTGGNQPQHF

D: TRBD1
V: TRBV30
J: TRBJ1-2
size: .
DNA: TGTGCCTGGATCAGGGGGTTTGAGGGTGGCTACACCTTC
CDR3: CAWIRGFEGGYTF

D: .
V: TRBV9
J: TRBJ1-1
size: .
DNA: TGTGCCAGCAGCGTGGCGGGGCGTGAAGCTTTCTTT
CDR3: CASSVAGREAFF

D: .
V: TRBV5-3
J: TRBJ1-3
size: once
DNA: TGTGCCAGAAGCTTGGGTAGGGGAAACTCTGGAAACACCATATATTTT
CDR3: CARSLGRGNSGNTIYF

D: .
V: TRBV6-5
J: TRBJ2-7
size: .
DNA: TGTGCCAGCAGTTACTGGCCAATATCCTACGAGCAGTACTTC
CDR3: CASSYWPISYEQYF

D: TRBD2
V: TRBV4-3
J: TRBJ2-1
size: .
DNA: TGCGCCAGCAGCCCGGGGACTACTCCCAGCTCCTACAATGAGCAGTTCTTC
CDR3: CASSPGTTPSSYNEQFF

D: TRBD1
V: TRBV7-3
J: TRBJ1-1
size: .
DNA: TGTGCCAGCAGGCCAGGGGGCATAAACACTGAAGCTTTCTTT
CDR3: CASRPGGINTEAFF

D: .
V: TRBV6-2/TRBV6-3
J: TRBJ2-1
size: .
DNA: TGTGCCAGCAGTCGCCCAAGACGGGACGACCCGGCGTACAATGAGCAGTTCTTC
CDR3: CASSRPRRDDPAYNEQFF

D: TRBD1
V: TRBV19
J: TRBJ1-1
size: .
DNA: TGTGCCAGTAGTATAGAGGGACAGGGGCGCACTGAAGCTTTCTTT
CDR3: CASSIEGQGRTEAFF

D: .
V: TRBV14
J: TRBJ1-2
size: .
DNA: TGTGCCAGCTCTTTCGCTGAAGGATCGCACTACACCTTC
CDR3: CASSFAEGSHYTF

D: .
V: TRBV9
J: TRBJ1-6
size: .
DNA: TGTGCCAGCAGCGTAGTGGGCACTAGAGGTTCACCCCTCCACTTT
CDR3: CASSVVGTRGSPLHF

D: .
V: TRBV9
J: TRBJ2-7
size: .
DNA: TGTGCCAGCAGCCCAGGCACAGTCTCCTACGAGCAGTACTTC
CDR3: CASSPGTVSYEQYF

D: .
V: TRBV5-5
J: TRBJ1-4
size: .
DNA: TGTGCCAGCACCCAATCTAGGGCTAATGAAAAACTGTTTTTT
CDR3: CASTQSRANEKLFF

D: .
V: TRBV28
J: TRBJ1-2
size: .
DNA: TGTGCCAGCAAGGGTCATGGCTACACCTTC
CDR3: CASKGHGYTF

D: TRBD1
V: TRBV18
J: TRBJ1-3
size: .
DNA: TGTGCCAGCTCATTACGACAGGGAAACTCTGGAAACACCATATATTTT
CDR3: CASSLRQGNSGNTIYF

D: TRBD1
V: TRBV5-6
J: TRBJ1-2
size: .
DNA: TGTGCCAGCAGCGGACCGGGACAGGGGAACTATGGCTACACCTTC
CDR3: CASSGPGQGNYGYTF

D: .
V: TRBV14
J: TRBJ1-1
size: .
DNA: TGTGCCAGCAGCCAAGATATGATGAGGGCAAACACTGAAGCTTTCTTT
CDR3: CASSQDMMRANTEAFF

D: .
V: TRBV7-2
J: TRBJ2-5
size: .
DNA: TGTGCCAGCAGCTTAGTTTCTAGTCGGCGCGAGACCCAGTACTTC
CDR3: CASSLVSSRRETQYF

D: TRBD2
V: TRBV9
J: TRBJ2-3
size: few
DNA: TGTGCCAGCAGCTTAAGGACTAGCGGGACAGATACGCAGTATTTT
CDR3: CASSLRTSGTDTQYF

D: .
V: TRBV30
J: TRBJ1-1
size: .
DNA: TGTGCCTGGAGTCCAGGCGTCGTGGGCACTGAAGCTTTCTTT
CDR3: CAWSPGVVGTEAFF

D: .
V: TRBV7-7
J: TRBJ2-6
size: .
DNA: TGTGCAACCACAGACTCTGGGGCCAACGTCCTGACTTTC
CDR3: CATTDSGANVLTF

D: .
V: TRBV11-3
J: TRBJ2-3
size: .
DNA: TGTGCCAGCAGCTTAGGGAGCACAGATACGCAGTATTTT
CDR3: CASSLGSTDTQYF

D: TRBD2
V: TRBV18
J: TRBJ2-7
size: .
DNA: TGTGCCAGCTCACCCCCGAGCGGGGTTGCCGAGCAGTACTTC
CDR3: CASSPPSGVAEQYF

D: TRBD2
V: TRBV2
J: TRBJ2-7
size: .
DNA: TGTGCCAGCAGCCTAGCGGGGCTCTCCTACGAGCAGTACTTC
CDR3: CASSLAGLSYEQYF

D: .
V: TRBV5-5
J: TRBJ2-7
size: .
DNA: TGTGCCAGCGGCATAACAGGGCTCACCTACGAGCAGTACTTC
CDR3: CASGITGLTYEQYF

D: .
V: TRBV4-2
J: TRBJ2-3
size: .
DNA: TGTGCCAGCAGCCACTCCGGGACCCTCACAGATACGCAGTATTTT
CDR3: CASSHSGTLTDTQYF

D: .
V: TRBV18
J: TRBJ2-7
size: .
DNA: TGTGCCAGCTCACCAGGTCTAGGGTCGGCTCTCGAGCAGTACTTC
CDR3: CASSPGLGSALEQYF

D: .
V: TRBV19
J: TRBJ2-2
size: .
DNA: TGTGCCAGTAGTGCCGGGGTATCGGCCACCGGGGAGCTGTTTTTT
CDR3: CASSAGVSATGELFF

D: TRBD2
V: TRBV7-9
J: TRBJ2-3
size: .
DNA: TGTGCCCTATTTTTATGGCAGCGGGGGGGCACAGATACGCAGTATTTT
CDR3: CALFLWQRGGTDTQYF

D: .
V: TRBV29-1
J: TRBJ2-3
size: .
DNA: TGCAGCGGCGGGCCACGAGGCGCAGATACGCAGTATTTT
CDR3: CSGGPRGADTQYF

D: TRBD2
V: TRBV2
J: TRBJ2-4
size: .
DNA: TGTGCCAGCAGTGCCGGGCTAGCGGGTCTAGCCAAAAACATTCAGTACTTC
CDR3: CASSAGLAGLAKNIQYF